This TCR beta chain is drawn from a study of Ad26.COV2.S vaccination and SARS-CoV-2 variants. This CDR3 comprises 19 residues. Germline CDR1 is LNHDA and CDR2 is SQIVND (reference sequence). V shed 0 bases, J shed 6 bases, and the junction held 19 bases outside the gene matches. Specified treatment: roughly 20 received Ad26.COV2.S at low or high dose, single or two shots; five or six received placebo; per-sample allocation not given. The samples were gathered on day 63 after the first injection of vaccine or placebo. Only in-frame clones appear in the TCRdb table, and some are missing; sequencing was by immunoSEQ multiplex PCR. Among 400,000 to 450,000 clones, about 90% were seen once, and the ten largest hold about 4.1%.

The origin of this receptor is a person aged 18-65 years who received the Ad26.COV2.S COVID-19 vaccine or a placebo. This sample comprised peripheral blood, obtained in a trial of Ad26.COV2.S vaccine versus placebo. The gene calls are TRBV19 and TRBJ1-1; 7 bases map to TRBD1. CDR3 nucleotides: TGTGCCAGTAGTATAGATGGAGGACAGGTAGTAGGGAGGAGCGCTGAAGCTTTCTTT. Translating gives CASSIDGGQVVGRSAEAFF. Filled out from reference TRBV19 and TRBJ1-1, the complete variable domain reads DGGITQSPKYLFRKEGQNVTLSCEQNLNHDAMYWYRQDPGQGLRLIYYSQIVNDFQKGDIAEGYSVSREKKESFPLTVTSAQKNPTAFYLCASSIDGGQVVGRSAEAFFGQGTRLTVV.